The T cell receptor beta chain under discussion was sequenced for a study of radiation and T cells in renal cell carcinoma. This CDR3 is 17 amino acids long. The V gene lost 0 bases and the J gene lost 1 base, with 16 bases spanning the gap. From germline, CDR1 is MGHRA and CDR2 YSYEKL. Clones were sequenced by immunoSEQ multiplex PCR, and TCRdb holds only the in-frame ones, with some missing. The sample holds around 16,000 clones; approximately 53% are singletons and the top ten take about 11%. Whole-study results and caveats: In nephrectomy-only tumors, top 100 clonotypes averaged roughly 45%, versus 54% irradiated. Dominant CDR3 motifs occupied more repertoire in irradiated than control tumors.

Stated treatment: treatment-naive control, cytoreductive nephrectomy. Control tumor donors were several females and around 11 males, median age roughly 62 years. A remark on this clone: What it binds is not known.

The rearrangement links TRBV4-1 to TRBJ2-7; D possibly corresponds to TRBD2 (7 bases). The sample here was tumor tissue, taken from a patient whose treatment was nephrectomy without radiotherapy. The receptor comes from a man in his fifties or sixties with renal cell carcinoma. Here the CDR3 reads CASSQDQWGGLSYEQYF. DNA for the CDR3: TGCGCCAGCAGCCAAGATCAGTGGGGGGGCCTATCCTACGAGCAGTACTTC.